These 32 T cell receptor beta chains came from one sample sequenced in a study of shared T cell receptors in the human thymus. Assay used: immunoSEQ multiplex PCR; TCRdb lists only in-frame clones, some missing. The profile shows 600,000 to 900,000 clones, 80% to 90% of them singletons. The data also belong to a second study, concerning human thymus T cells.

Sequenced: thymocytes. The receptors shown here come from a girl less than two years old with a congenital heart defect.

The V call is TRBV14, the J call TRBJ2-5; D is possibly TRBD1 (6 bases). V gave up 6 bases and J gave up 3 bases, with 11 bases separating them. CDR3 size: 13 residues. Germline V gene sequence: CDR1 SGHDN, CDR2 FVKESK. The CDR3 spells CASSTGHKETQYF. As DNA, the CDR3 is TGTGCCAGCAGTACGGGACACAAAGAGACCCAGTACTTC.

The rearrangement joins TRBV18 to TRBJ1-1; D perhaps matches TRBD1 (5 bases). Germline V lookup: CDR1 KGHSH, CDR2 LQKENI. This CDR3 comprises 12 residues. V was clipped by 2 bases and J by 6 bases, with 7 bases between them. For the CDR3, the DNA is TGTGCCAGCTCACCAGGGGGGGCTGAAGCTTTCTTT. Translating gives CASSPGGAEAFF.

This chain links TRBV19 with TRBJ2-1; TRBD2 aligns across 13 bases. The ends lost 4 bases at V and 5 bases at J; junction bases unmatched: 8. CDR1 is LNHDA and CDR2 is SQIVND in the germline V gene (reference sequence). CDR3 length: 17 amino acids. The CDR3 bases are TGTGCCAGTAGTACCTCGGGACTAGCGGGGAAAAACAATGAGCAGTTCTTC. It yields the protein CASSTSGLAGKNNEQFF.

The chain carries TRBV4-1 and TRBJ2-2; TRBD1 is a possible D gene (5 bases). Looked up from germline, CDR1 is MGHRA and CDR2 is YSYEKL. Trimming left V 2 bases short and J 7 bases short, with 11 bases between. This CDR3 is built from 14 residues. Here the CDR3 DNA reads TGCGCCAGCAGCCAAAGGGGAAGAGGCGGGGAGCTGTTTTTT. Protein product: CASSQRGRGGELFF.

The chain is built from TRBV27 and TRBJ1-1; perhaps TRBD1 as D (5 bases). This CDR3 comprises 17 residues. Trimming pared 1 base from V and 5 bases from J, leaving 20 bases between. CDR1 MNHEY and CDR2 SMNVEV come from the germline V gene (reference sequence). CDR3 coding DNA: TGTGCCAGCAGTTTATGGCAGGGTAAAGGTCGGCATACTGAAGCTTTCTTT. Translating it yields CASSLWQGKGRHTEAFF.

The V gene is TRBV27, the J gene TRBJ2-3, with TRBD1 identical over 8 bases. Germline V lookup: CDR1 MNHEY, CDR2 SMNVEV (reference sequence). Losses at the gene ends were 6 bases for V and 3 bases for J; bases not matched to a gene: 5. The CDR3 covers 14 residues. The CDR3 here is CASSTDRETDTQYF. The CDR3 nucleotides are TGTGCCAGCAGCACGGACAGGGAGACAGATACGCAGTATTTT.

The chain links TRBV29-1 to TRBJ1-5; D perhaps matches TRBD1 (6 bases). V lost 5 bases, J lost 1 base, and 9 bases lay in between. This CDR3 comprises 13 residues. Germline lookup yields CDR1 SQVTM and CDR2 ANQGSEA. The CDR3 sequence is CSVRQASNQPQHF. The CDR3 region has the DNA TGCAGCGTTAGACAGGCGAGCAATCAGCCCCAGCATTTT. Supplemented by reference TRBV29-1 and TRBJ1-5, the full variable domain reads SAVISQKPSRDICQRGTSLTIQCQVDSQVTMMFWYRQQPGQSLTLIATANQGSEATYESGFVIDKFPISRPNLTFSTLTVSNMSPEDSSIYLCSVRQASNQPQHFGDGTRLSIL.

The CDR3 sequence is CASSIRYSEALEAFF. CDR3 in DNA: TGTGCCAGTAGTATTCGTTATTCTGAAGCCCTTGAAGCTTTCTTT. The J gene is TRBJ1-1, the V gene TRBV19; D is ambiguous. The CDR3 covers 15 residues. The V end lost 3 bases, the J end lost 7 bases, and 18 bases lay between the germline ends. Per germline, CDR1 LNHDA and CDR2 SQIVND (reference sequence).

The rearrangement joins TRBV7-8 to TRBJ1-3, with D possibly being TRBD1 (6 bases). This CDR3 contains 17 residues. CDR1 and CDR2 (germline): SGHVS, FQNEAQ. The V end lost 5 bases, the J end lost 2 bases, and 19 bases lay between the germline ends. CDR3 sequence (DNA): TGTGCCAGCAGCGGGGGGGTGGCAGGGGAAACTGGAAACACCATATATTTT. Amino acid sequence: CASSGGVAGETGNTIYF.

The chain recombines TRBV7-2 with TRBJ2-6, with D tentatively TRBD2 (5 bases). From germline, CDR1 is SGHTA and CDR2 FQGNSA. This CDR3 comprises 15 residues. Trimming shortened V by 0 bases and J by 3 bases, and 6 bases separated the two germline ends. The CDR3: CASSLARVGANVLTF. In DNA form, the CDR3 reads TGTGCCAGCAGCTTAGCGAGGGTTGGGGCCAACGTCCTGACTTTC.

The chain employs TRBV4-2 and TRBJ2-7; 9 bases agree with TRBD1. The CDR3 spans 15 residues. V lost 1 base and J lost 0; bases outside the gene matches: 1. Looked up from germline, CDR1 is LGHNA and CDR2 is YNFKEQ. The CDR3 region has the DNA TGTGCCAGCAGCCAAGGACAGGGGGGCTCCTACGAGCAGTACTTC. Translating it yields CASSQGQGGSYEQYF.

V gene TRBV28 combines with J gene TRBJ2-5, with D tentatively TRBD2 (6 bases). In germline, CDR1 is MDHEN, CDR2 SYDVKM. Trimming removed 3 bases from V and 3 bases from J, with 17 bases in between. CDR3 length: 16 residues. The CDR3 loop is CASSFREVIKKETQYF. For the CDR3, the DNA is TGTGCCAGCAGTTTCAGGGAGGTGATTAAAAAAGAGACCCAGTACTTC.

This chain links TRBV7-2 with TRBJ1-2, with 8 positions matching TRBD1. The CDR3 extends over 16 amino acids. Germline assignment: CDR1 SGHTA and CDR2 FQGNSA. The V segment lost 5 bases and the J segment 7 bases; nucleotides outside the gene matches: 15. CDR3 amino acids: CASSPGTGPILLGYTF. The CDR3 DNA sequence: TGTGCCAGCAGCCCAGGGACAGGTCCCATCTTGCTTGGCTACACCTTC.

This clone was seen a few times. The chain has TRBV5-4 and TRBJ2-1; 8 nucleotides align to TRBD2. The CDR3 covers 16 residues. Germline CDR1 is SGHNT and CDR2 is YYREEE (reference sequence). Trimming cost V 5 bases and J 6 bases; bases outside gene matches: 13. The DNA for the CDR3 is TGTGCCAGCAGTTGGACCGCGGGGGGCAATTTCAATGAGCAGTTCTTC. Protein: CASSWTAGGNFNEQFF.

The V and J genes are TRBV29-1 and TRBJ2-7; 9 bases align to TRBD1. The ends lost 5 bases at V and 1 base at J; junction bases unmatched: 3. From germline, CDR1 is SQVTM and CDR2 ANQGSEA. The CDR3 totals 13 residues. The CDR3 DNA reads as TGCAGCGTTCGTGGACAGGGGTCCTACGAGCAGTACTTC. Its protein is CSVRGQGSYEQYF.

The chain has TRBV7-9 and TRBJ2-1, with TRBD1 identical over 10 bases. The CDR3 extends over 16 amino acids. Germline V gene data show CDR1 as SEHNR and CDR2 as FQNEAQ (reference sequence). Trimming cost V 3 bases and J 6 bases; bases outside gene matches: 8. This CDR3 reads CASSFTTGGGVNEQFF. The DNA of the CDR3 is TGTGCCAGCAGCTTTACGACAGGGGGCGGTGTCAATGAGCAGTTCTTC. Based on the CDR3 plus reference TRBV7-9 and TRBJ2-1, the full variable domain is DTGVSQNPRHKITKRGQNVTFRCDPISEHNRLYWYRQTLGQGPEFLTYFQNEAQLEKSRLLSDRFSAERPKGSFSTLEIQRTEQGDSAMYLCASSFTTGGGVNEQFFGPGTRLTVL.

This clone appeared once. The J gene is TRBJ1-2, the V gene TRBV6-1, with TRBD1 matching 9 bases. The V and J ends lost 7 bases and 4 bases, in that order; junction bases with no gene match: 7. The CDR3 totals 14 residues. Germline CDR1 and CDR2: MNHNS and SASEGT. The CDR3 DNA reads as TGTGCCAGCACCGAGGACAGGGGATCCTATGGCTACACCTTC. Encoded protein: CASTEDRGSYGYTF.

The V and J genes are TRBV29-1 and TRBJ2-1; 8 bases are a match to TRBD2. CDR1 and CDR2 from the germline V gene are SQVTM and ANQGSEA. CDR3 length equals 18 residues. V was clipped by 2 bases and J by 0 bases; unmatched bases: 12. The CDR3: CSVEPGEGAGVSYNEQFF. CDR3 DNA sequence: TGCAGCGTTGAACCCGGGGAAGGAGCGGGGGTCTCCTACAATGAGCAGTTCTTC.

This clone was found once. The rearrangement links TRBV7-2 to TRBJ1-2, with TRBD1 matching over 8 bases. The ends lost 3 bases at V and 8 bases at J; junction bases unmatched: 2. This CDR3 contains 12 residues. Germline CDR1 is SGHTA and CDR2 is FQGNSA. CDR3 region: CASSFWTGGYTF. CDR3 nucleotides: TGTGCCAGCAGCTTTTGGACAGGGGGCTACACCTTC.

CDR3 amino acids: CASSLALGDRGQMNTEAFF. The DNA of the CDR3 is TGTGCCAGCAGCTTAGCTCTAGGGGACAGGGGGCAAATGAACACTGAAGCTTTCTTT. This chain links TRBV7-2 with TRBJ1-1; TRBD1 matches 12 bases. This CDR3 comprises 19 residues. The V gene's germline CDR1 is SGHTA and CDR2 FQGNSA. The trim removed 0 bases at V and 0 bases at J, leaving 8 bases unmatched.

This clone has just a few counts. CDR3 amino acids: CASRPSQEAQCSSQHF. DNA of the CDR3: TGTGCCAGTAGACCCTCTCAGGAGGCCCAATGTTCGTCCCAGCATTTT. The chain is built from TRBV19 and TRBJ1-5, with unresolved D. The V gene lost 6 bases and the J gene lost 11 bases, with 26 bases spanning the gap. Germline CDR1 and CDR2: LNHDA and SQIVND (reference sequence). The CDR3 sequence is 16 residues long.

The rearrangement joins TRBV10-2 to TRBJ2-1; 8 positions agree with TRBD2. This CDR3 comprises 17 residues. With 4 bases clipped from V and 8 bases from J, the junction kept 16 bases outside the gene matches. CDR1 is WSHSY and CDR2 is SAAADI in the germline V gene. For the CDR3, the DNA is TGCGCCAGCAGTGCCTCGCGGGGGGAGACCGAGGGGGATGAGCAGTTCTTC. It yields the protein CASSASRGETEGDEQFF.

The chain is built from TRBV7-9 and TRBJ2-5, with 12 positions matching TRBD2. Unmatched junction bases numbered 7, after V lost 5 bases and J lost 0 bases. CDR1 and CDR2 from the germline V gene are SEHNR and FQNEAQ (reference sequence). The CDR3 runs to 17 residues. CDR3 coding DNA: TGTGCCAGCAGCCCACAACTAGCGGGGGGTTACCAAGAGACCCAGTACTTC. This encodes CASSPQLAGGYQETQYF.

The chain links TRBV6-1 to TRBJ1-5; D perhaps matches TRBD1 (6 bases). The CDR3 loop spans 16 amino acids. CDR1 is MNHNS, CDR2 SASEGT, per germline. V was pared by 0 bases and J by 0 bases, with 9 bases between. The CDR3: CASSEARGNSNQPQHF. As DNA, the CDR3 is TGTGCCAGCAGTGAAGCGAGGGGGAATAGCAATCAGCCCCAGCATTTT.

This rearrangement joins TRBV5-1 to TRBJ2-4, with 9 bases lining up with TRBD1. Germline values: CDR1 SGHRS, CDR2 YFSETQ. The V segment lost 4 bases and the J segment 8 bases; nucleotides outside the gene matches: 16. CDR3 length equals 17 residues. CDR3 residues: CASSEWTGDGEMHIQYF. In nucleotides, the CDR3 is TGCGCCAGCAGCGAATGGACAGGGGATGGGGAAATGCACATTCAGTACTTC.

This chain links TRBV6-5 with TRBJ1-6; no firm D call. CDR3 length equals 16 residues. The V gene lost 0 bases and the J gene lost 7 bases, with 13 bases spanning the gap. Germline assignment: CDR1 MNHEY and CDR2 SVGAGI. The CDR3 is CASSYSQVLPNSPLHF. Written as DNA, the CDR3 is TGTGCCAGCAGTTACTCCCAGGTTCTCCCCAATTCACCCCTCCACTTT.

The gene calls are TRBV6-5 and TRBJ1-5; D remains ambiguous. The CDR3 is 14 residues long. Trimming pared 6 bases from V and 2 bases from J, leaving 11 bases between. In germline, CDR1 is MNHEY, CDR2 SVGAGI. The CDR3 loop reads CASRARGGNQPQHF. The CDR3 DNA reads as TGTGCCAGCAGGGCCCGGGGAGGCAATCAGCCCCAGCATTTT.

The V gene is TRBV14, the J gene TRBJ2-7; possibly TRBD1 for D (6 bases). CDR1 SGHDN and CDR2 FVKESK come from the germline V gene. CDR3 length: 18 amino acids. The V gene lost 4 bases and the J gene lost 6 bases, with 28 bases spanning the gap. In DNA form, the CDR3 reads TGTGCCAGCAGCCCACTCCGAAACGCAACAGGGAGTCTTGGCGAGCAGTACTTC. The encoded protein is CASSPLRNATGSLGEQYF.

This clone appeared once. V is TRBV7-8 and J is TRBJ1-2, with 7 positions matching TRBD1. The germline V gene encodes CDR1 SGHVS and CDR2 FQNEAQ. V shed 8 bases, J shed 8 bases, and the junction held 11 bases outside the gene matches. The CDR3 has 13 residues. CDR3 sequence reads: CASLGTVGQGYTF. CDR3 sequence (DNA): TGTGCCAGCTTAGGGACAGTGGGTCAGGGCTACACCTTC.

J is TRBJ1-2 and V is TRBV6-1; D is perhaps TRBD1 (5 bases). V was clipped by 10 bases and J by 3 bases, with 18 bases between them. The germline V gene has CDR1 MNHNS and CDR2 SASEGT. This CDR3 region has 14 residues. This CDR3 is CAMARGNGHYGYTF. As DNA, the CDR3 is TGTGCCATGGCCCGGGGGAATGGGCACTATGGCTACACCTTC.

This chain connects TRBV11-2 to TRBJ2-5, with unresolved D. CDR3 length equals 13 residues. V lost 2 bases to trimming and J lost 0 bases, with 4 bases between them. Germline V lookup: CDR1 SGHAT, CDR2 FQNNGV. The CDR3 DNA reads TGTGCCAGCAGCTTACAATACCAAGAGACCCAGTACTTC. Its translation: CASSLQYQETQYF.

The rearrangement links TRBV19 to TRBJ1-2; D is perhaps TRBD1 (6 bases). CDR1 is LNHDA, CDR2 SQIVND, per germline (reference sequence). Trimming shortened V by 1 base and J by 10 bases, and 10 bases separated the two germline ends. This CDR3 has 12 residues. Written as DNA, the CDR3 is TGTGCCAGTAGTATAGGGACAGATGACTACACCTTC. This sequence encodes CASSIGTDDYTF.